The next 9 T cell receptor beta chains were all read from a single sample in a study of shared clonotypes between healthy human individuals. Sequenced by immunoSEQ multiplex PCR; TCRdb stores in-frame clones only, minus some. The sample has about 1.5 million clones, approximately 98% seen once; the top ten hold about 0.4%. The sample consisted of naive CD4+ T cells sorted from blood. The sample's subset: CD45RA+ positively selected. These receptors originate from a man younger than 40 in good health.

The CDR3 region has the DNA TGCAGCGCCTCGGCGAACTCTGGAAACACCATATATTTT. Its translation: CSASANSGNTIYF. This rearrangement joins TRBV29-1 to TRBJ1-3; D is unclear. Germline-derived CDR1 and CDR2 are SQVTM and ANQGSEA. The CDR3 loop spans 13 amino acids. The V end was cut by 7 bases, the J end by 0 bases, with 10 bases between.

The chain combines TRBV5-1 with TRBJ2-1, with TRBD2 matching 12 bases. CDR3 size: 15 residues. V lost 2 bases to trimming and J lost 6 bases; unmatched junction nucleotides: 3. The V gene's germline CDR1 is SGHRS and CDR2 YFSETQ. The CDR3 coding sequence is TGCGCCAGCAGCTTTGGACTAGCGGGAATCAATGAGCAGTTCTTC. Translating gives CASSFGLAGINEQFF. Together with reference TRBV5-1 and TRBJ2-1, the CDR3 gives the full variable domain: KAGVTQTPRYLIKTRGQQVTLSCSPISGHRSVSWYQQTPGQGLQFLFEYFSETQRNKGNFPGRFSGRQFSNSRSEMNVSTLELGDSALYLCASSFGLAGINEQFFGPGTRLTVL.

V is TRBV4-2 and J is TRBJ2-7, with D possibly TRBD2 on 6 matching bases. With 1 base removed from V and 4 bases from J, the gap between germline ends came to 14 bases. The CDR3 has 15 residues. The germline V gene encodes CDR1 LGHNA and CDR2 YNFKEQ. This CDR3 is CASSQGKGGGYEQYF. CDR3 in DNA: TGTGCCAGCAGCCAAGGGAAGGGTGGGGGGTACGAGCAGTACTTC.

CDR3 loop: CSANRADTQYF. CDR3 nucleotide sequence: TGCAGCGCAAACAGGGCAGATACGCAGTATTTT. This rearrangement joins TRBV29-1 to TRBJ2-3; TRBD1 might be the D (6 bases). The CDR3 runs to 11 residues. Germline values: CDR1 SQVTM, CDR2 ANQGSEA. V shed 7 bases and J shed 4 bases, with 9 bases lying between them.

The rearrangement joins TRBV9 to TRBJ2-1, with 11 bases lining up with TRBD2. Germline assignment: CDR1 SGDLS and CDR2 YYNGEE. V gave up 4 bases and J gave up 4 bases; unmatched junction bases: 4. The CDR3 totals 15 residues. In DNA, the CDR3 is TGTGCCAGCAGCTTGACTAGCGGGACGTACAATGAGCAGTTCTTC. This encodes CASSLTSGTYNEQFF.

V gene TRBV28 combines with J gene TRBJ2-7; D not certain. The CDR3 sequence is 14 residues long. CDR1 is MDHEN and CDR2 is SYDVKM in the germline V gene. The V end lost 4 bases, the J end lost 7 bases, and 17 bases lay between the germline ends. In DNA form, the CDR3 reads TGTGCCAGCAGTTCTCCAGGACCCCCAATGGAGCAGTACTTC. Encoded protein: CASSSPGPPMEQYF.

In nucleotides, the CDR3 is TGTGCCAGCAGTCCTCGGGGTGAGGCCCAGCGGGAGTACGAGCAGTACTTC. Translation gives CASSPRGEAQREYEQYF. The V call is TRBV28, the J call TRBJ2-7; 8 nucleotides match TRBD2. The length of the CDR3 is 17 residues. The ends lost 5 bases at V and 4 bases at J; junction bases unmatched: 16. Germline V gene data show CDR1 as MDHEN and CDR2 as SYDVKM. Filled out from reference TRBV28 and TRBJ2-7, the complete variable domain reads DVKVTQSSRYLVKRTGEKVFLECVQDMDHENMFWYRQDPGLGLRLIYFSYDVKMKEKGDIPEGYSVSREKKERFSLILESASTNQTSMYLCASSPRGEAQREYEQYFGPGTRLTVT.

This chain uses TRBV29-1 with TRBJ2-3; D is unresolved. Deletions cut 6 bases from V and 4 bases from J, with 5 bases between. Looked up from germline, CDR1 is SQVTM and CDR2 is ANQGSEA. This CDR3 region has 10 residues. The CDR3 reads CSVWADTQYF. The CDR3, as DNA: TGCAGCGTGTGGGCAGATACGCAGTATTTT.

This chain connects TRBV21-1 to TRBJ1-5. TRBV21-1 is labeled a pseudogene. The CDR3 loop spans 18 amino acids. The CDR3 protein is CASSKVEPLTPRNQPQHF. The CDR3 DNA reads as TGTGCCAGCAGCAAAGTGGAGCCACTCACTCCTCGCAATCAGCCCCAGCATTTT.